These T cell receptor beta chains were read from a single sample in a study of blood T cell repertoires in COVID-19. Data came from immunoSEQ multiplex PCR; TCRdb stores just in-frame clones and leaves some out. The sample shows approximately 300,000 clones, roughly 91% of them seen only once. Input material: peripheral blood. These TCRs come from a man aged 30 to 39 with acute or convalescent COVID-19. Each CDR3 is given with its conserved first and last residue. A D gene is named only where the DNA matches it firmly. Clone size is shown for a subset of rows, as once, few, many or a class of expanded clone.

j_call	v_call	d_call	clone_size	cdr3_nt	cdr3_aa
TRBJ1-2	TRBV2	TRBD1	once	TGTGCCAGCCGAAGCCAGGGGACAGTCTATGGCTACACCTTC	CASRSQGTVYGYTF
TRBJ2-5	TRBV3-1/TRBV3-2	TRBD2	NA	TGTGCCAGCAGCGCTAGCGGGACAGAGACCCAGTACTTC	CASSASGTETQYF
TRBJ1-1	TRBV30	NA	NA	TGTGCCTGGACCCCAGCCGGGTTTACTGAAGCTTTCTTT	CAWTPAGFTEAFF
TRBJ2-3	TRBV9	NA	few	TGTGCCACCGATCGCGTGTATTTT	CATDRVYF
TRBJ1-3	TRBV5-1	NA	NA	TGCGCCAGCAGCGCCACTTCAGGCATCTCTGGAAACACCATATATTTT	CASSATSGISGNTIYF
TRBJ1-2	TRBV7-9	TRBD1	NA	TGTGCCAGCAGCCCTGGGACAGTCAGCTTC	CASSPGTVSF
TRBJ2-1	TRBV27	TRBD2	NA	TGTGCCAGCAGCCTGAAAAGTATGCGGGGGGGCAGCTCCTACAATGAGCAGTTCTTC	CASSLKSMRGGSSYNEQFF
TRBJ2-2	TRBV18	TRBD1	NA	TGTGCCAGCTCACCACGAGGGGGCGCGAACACCGGGGAGCTGTTTTTT	CASSPRGGANTGELFF
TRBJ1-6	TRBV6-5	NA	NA	TGTGCCAGCAGCAGAAACAGTGAATCACCCCTCCACTTT	CASSRNSESPLHF
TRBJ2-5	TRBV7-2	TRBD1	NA	TGTGCCAGCAGCTTAGCCGGGACAGTCAAAGAGACCCAGTACTTC	CASSLAGTVKETQYF
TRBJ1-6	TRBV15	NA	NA	TGTGCCACCAGCAGCGGGTCCCAAAATTCACCCCTCCACTTT	CATSSGSQNSPLHF
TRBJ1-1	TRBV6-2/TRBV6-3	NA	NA	TGTGCCAGCAGTTACACGCAGGGGGAAGCTTTCTTT	CASSYTQGEAFF
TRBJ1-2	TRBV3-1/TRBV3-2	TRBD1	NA	TGTGCCAGCAGCCCCCGGGACAGGGGGCGTCATACCTATGGCTACACCTTC	CASSPRDRGRHTYGYTF
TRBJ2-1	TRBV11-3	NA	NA	TGTGCCAGCAGCTCCGGAGAAGTGAGCTCCTACAATGAGCAGTTCTTC	CASSSGEVSSYNEQFF
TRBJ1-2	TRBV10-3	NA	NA	TGTGCCATCAGTGAGCACGGGGCCAGGGGTGGCTACACCTTC	CAISEHGARGGYTF
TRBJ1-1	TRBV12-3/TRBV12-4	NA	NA	TGTGCCAGCAGTCACAGGGATCACACTGAAGCTTTCTTT	CASSHRDHTEAFF
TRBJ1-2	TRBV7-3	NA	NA	TGTGCCAGCAGCTTAACGATTCAGGGCTATGGCTACACCTTC	CASSLTIQGYGYTF
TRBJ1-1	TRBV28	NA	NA	TGTGCCAGCAGTTCGGAGACAGGCCCGAACACTGAAGCTTTCTTT	CASSSETGPNTEAFF
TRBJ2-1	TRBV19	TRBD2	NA	TGTGCCAGAGTATCCCCCCCTGGACTAGCAGGCAATGAGCAGTTCTTC	CARVSPPGLAGNEQFF
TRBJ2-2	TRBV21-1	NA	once	TGTGCCAGCTCCTCGAAGACTAGCGGGATTCTGTCCGGGGAGCTGTTTTTT	CASSSKTSGILSGELFF
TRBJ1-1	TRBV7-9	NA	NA	TGTGCCAGCGAACAGGCGGGGCAGGATGCTTTCTTT	CASEQAGQDAFF
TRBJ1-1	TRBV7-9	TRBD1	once	TGTGCCAGCAGTAAACTAGGGGGGACAGGGGATGCTTTCTTT	CASSKLGGTGDAFF
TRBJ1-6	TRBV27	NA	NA	TGTGCCAGCAGTTCTAGATTCGCGGATTCACCCCTCCACTTT	CASSSRFADSPLHF
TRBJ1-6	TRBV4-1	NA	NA	TGCGCCAGCAGCCAAGGGCGACAGTGGAATTCACCCCTCCACTTT	CASSQGRQWNSPLHF
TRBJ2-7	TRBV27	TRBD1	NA	TGTGCCAGCAGCGGACAGGTGCCCTCCTACGAGCAGTACTTC	CASSGQVPSYEQYF
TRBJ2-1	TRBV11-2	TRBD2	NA	TGTGCCAGCAGCTTAGTAGCGGGAAGGTACAATGAGCAGTTCTTC	CASSLVAGRYNEQFF
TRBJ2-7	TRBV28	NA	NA	TGTGCCAGCGGCCCACATGCAGGGTTCCCCTACGAGCAGTACTTC	CASGPHAGFPYEQYF
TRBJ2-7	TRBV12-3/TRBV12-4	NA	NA	TGTGCCAGCAGTTTGAGGCAGGACTCGGAGCAGTACTTC	CASSLRQDSEQYF
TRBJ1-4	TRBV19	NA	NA	TGTGCCAGTAGTATCGGAGGGAATGAAAAACTGTTTTTT	CASSIGGNEKLFF
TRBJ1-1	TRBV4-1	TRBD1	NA	TGCGCCAGCAGCCAACAGGCAGGGGGGCGTTACACTGAAGCTTTCTTT	CASSQQAGGRYTEAFF
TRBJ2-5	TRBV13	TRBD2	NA	TGTGCCAGCAGCTTCTTCCGGACTAGCGGGGAGACCCAGTACTTC	CASSFFRTSGETQYF
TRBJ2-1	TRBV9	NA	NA	TGTGCCAGCAGCGTGAGTGCGGACAATGAGCAGTTCTTC	CASSVSADNEQFF
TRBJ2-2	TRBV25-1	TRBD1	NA	TGTGCCAGCAGGCGGGGACAGGGGGCCGGGGAGCTGTTTTTT	CASRRGQGAGELFF
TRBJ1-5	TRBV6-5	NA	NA	TGTGCCAGCAGTTACTTGGGGCCAAATCAGCCCCAGCATTTT	CASSYLGPNQPQHF
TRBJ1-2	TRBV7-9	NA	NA	TGTGCCAGCAGCTACCCTGGACACGGCTACACCTTC	CASSYPGHGYTF
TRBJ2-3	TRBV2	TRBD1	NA	TGTGCCAGCCTTAAGGACAGGCTCGATACGCAGTATTTT	CASLKDRLDTQYF
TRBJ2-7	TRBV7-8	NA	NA	TGTGCCAGCAGCCCTAGGGTTGGGACAGGGTTGGCGGGAGGGAACTTAAGCTCCTACGAGCAGTACTTC	CASSPRVGTGLAGGNLSSYEQYF
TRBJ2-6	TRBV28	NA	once	TGTGCCAGCAGTCCCTCGGAGGTCAACGTCCTGACTTTC	CASSPSEVNVLTF
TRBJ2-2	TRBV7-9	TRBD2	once	TGTGCCAGCAGCTCCCCCCCCATAGCGGGAAGATCACACACCGGGGAGCTGTTTTTT	CASSSPPIAGRSHTGELFF
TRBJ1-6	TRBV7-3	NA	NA	TGTGCCAGCAGCTTAAGTCCCGGTGAGCAATCACCCCTCCACTTT	CASSLSPGEQSPLHF
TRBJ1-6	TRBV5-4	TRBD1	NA	TGTGCCAGCAGCTTGGGCCCTCAGGGGGCCTCTTCACCCCTCCACTTT	CASSLGPQGASSPLHF
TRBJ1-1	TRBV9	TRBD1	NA	TGTGCCAGCAGCTTAGGCGGGGACAGTGAAGCTTTCTTT	CASSLGGDSEAFF
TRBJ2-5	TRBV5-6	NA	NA	TGTGCCAGCAGCTTCGGTCAAGAGACCCAGTACTTC	CASSFGQETQYF
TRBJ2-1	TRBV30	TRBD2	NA	TGTGCCTGGAGTGTGGGTCTAGCGGGAGTGGGTGAGCAGTTCTTC	CAWSVGLAGVGEQFF
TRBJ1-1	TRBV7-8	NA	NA	TGTGCCAGCAGCTTATATGGCCCCCCGAACACTGAAGCTTTCTTT	CASSLYGPPNTEAFF
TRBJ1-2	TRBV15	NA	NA	TGTGCCACCAGCCGGGGGGAAAGGTATGGCTACACCTTC	CATSRGERYGYTF
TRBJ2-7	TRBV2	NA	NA	TGTGCCAGCGCCATCGACAGGCCAAGCTCCTACGAGCAGTACTTC	CASAIDRPSSYEQYF
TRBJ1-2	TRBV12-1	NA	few	TGTGCCAGCAGCCCTCGAGCTTGGACATCGGTTTATGGCTACACCTTC	CASSPRAWTSVYGYTF
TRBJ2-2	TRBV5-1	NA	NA	TGCGCCAGCAGCTTTAGGTACGGGAAGTCCGGGGAGCTGTTTTTT	CASSFRYGKSGELFF
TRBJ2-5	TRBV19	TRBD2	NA	TGTGCCAGTAGTGCCTCGATGGGGACTAGCGGGAGGGCGGTGGAGACCCAGTACTTC	CASSASMGTSGRAVETQYF
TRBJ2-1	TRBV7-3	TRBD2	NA	TGTGCCAGCAGCTTAGACGGGGGGAATTACAATGAGCAGTTCTTC	CASSLDGGNYNEQFF
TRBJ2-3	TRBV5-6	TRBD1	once	TGTGCCAGCAGCCCGGGACAGCTTAAAGATACGCAGTATTTT	CASSPGQLKDTQYF
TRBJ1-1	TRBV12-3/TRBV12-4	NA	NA	TGTGCCAGCAGTTTGGGGCGGGGGACGGGAGCTTTCTTT	CASSLGRGTGAFF
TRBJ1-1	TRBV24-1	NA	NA	TGTGCCACCAGTGACCCTACGAGGGCTGAAGCTTTCTTT	CATSDPTRAEAFF
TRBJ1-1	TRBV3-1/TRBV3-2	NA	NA	TGTGCCAGCAGTCCCCCGGGGCAGGGGTACACTGAAGCTTTCTTT	CASSPPGQGYTEAFF